A selection of T cell receptor beta chains follows, all from one sample in a study of shared clonotypes between healthy human individuals. Profiling relied on immunoSEQ multiplex PCR, and the TCRdb table lists in-frame clones only, not all of them. The table has millions of clones, approximately 95% seen once. The sample comprised naive CD8+ T cells sorted from blood. These receptor sequences come from a man aged 18 to 30 in good health. The CDR3 runs from the conserved cysteine through the conserved F or W. Fields, in order: CDR3 DNA, CDR3 protein, J gene, V gene, clone size, D gene. D genes are given only for firm matches. Size tells how often a clone was seen (once, few, many) or the class of an expanded clone, and some rows leave it out.

TGCAGCGTCGAGACAGGGGTCGATGGGGAGACCCAGTACTTC	CSVETGVDGETQYF	TRBJ2-5	TRBV29-1	-	TRBD1
TGTGCCAGCAGTTTAGACGGGGGCAACCCTCAGAACACTGAAGCTTTCTTT	CASSLDGGNPQNTEAFF	TRBJ1-1	TRBV2	few	-
TGCGCCAGCAGCCCCGCCATCTTGAGTGACACTGAAGCTTTCTTT	CASSPAILSDTEAFF	TRBJ1-1	TRBV4-1	-	-
TGTGCCAGCTCACCAGGAAGACTTCCCCAAGAGACCCAGTACTTC	CASSPGRLPQETQYF	TRBJ2-5	TRBV18	once	-
TGCGCCAGCAGCTTGGTCGGGATCAGCTCCTACAATGAGCAGTTCTTC	CASSLVGISSYNEQFF	TRBJ2-1	TRBV5-1	-	-
TGTGCCTGGAGTGGGGACTCCTACGAGCAGTACTTC	CAWSGDSYEQYF	TRBJ2-7	TRBV30	-	-
TGTGCCAGCAGGGGGACGTCCACCATCCTGGGGACCCAGCCCCAGCATTTT	CASRGTSTILGTQPQHF	TRBJ1-5	TRBV28	-	-
TGTGCCAGCAGCGTAGAAGGTTTCCCTGCCGACGAGCAGTACTTC	CASSVEGFPADEQYF	TRBJ2-7	TRBV9	-	-
TGTGCCAGCAGCTACGGGGGACAGCCCACCTACGAGCAGTACTTC	CASSYGGQPTYEQYF	TRBJ2-7	TRBV7-8	-	-
TGTGCCAGCAGTCTACAGGGGGTTACATACAATGAGCAGTTCTTC	CASSLQGVTYNEQFF	TRBJ2-1	TRBV27	-	TRBD1
TGTGCCAGCAGTTACTCGGTTGGACAGGGAGCCACTGAAGCTTTCTTT	CASSYSVGQGATEAFF	TRBJ1-1	TRBV6-5	-	TRBD1
TGTGCCGTATCGCAGGGAGACGAGCAGTACTTC	CAVSQGDEQYF	TRBJ2-7	TRBV30	-	-
TGTGCCCTCCCGAACTGGACAGAGAACACTGAAGCTTTCTTT	CALPNWTENTEAFF	TRBJ1-1	TRBV2	-	-
TGCAGCGTAATACCAGGCGAGGGGAACACTGAAGCTTTCTTT	CSVIPGEGNTEAFF	TRBJ1-1	TRBV29-1	-	-
TGTGCCAGCAGCGCAGGAGACTCCCTCCCACACAATGAGCAGTTCTTC	CASSAGDSLPHNEQFF	TRBJ2-1	TRBV9	once	-
TGTGCCAGCAGCCCCCGATCGGCTAGCGGCAACGACAATGAGCAGTTCTTC	CASSPRSASGNDNEQFF	TRBJ2-1	TRBV9	-	TRBD2
TGTGCCAGTAGTCGGGAGTTTAGAGAGACCCAGTACTTC	CASSREFRETQYF	TRBJ2-5	TRBV19	-	-
TGTGCCACTACACAGGGTAGGGAGCAGTACTTC	CATTQGREQYF	TRBJ2-7	TRBV13	-	-
TGTGCCAGCAGTGGAAGCTGGGAGGGCTCCTACGAGCAGTACTTC	CASSGSWEGSYEQYF	TRBJ2-7	TRBV27	-	TRBD2
TGTGCCAGCAGCTCAGCGGACAGGGGGAACACCGGGGAGCTGTTTTTT	CASSSADRGNTGELFF	TRBJ2-2	TRBV7-8	-	TRBD1
TGTGCCAGCAGAGCCACGGGCGGAACGTACAATGAGCAGTTCTTC	CASRATGGTYNEQFF	TRBJ2-1	TRBV28	-	-
TGCAGCGTTGACTTCGGGGACAGGGAAGGACAGGAGCAGTTCTTC	CSVDFGDREGQEQFF	TRBJ2-1	TRBV29-1	-	TRBD1
TGCGCCAGCAGCCAAAACTTGGAGGTAGAGACCCAGTACTTC	CASSQNLEVETQYF	TRBJ2-5	TRBV4-1	-	-
TGCGCCAGCAGCCAAGATCCCGGGTCCCCCTACGAGCAGTACTTC	CASSQDPGSPYEQYF	TRBJ2-7	TRBV4-1	-	-
TGTGCCAGTAGGATGGGGCCTACGTACGAGCAGTACTTC	CASRMGPTYEQYF	TRBJ2-7	TRBV19	few	-
TGTGCCAGCAGCGCCCAGGGGCGGGGACAGGGTGACTATGGCTACACCTTC	CASSAQGRGQGDYGYTF	TRBJ1-2	TRBV5-6	-	TRBD1
TGTGCCAGCAGCGAGGCAGGGAGCCAAGATACGCAGTATTTT	CASSEAGSQDTQYF	TRBJ2-3	TRBV9	-	-
TGCGCCAGCAGCCAAGTTGTAGGCCCAGATACGCAGTATTTT	CASSQVVGPDTQYF	TRBJ2-3	TRBV4-1	-	-
TGTGCCAGCAGCGGGAGAGCGGGGGACGGACTGGGGGAGCAGTACTTC	CASSGRAGDGLGEQYF	TRBJ2-7	TRBV9	-	TRBD2
TGTGCCAGCAGCTTGCAAACGAGGGGGGCCCACGAGCAGTACTTC	CASSLQTRGAHEQYF	TRBJ2-7	TRBV5-6	-	-
TGTGCCAGCACCCCACCCTCCGGCACGATTAACACCGGGGAGCTGTTTTTT	CASTPPSGTINTGELFF	TRBJ2-2	TRBV7-9	once	-